The following is a TCR beta chain sequence with its context. Its target is unknown. This specimen belongs to a study of OX40 agonist ivuxolimab in advanced cancers. Study-level points and caveats: Within 6 weeks, CD4+ and CD8+ blood T cells expanded clonally at 0.1 to 3.0 mg/kg.

TCRdb's copy holds only in-frame clones and misses some; the assay was immunoSEQ multiplex PCR. The table lists about 99,000 clones, 91% of them singletons, with around 0.33% in the top ten. The sample consisted of CD4+ or CD8+ T cells sorted from blood, taken in a trial of the OX40 agonist ivuxolimab. The TCR originated in an adult with an advanced solid tumor such as melanoma, head and neck, liver or kidney cancer.

This chain's CDR3 is CASSLGSGSQAQYF. The CDR3 bases are TGTGCCAGCAGCTTAGGATCGGGGTCGCAGGCCCAGTACTTC. The rearrangement uses TRBV7-9 and TRBJ2-5, with D possibly being TRBD2 (5 bases). The CDR3 contains 14 residues. V lost 1 base and J 9 bases, leaving 15 bases between the germline ends. CDR1 SEHNR and CDR2 FQNEAQ come from the germline V gene (reference sequence).